The present T cell receptor beta chain was sequenced within a study of blood T cells in healthy people across ages. The study's findings and limits: Measured against age, TCR beta diversity per million T cells decreased in a roughly linear manner.

V lost 3 bases and J 5 bases, leaving 10 bases between the germline ends. This CDR3 has 14 residues. Germline loops: CDR1 SNHLY, CDR2 FYNNEI. It was with a sample-barcoded 5' primer and a J-beta primer mix that a second PCR of about 6 to 12 cycles was run. MiXCR, applied by TCRdb to the 5' RACE reads, yields one record per CDR3 protein. The sample comprises some 1.1 million distinct CDR3 sequences, 35% to 40% of which are singletons, and 10% to 15% rests with the top ten. About this clonotype itself: Its cognate antigen is unknown.

The TCR originated in a man aged 18 to 29 in good health. Sequencing was performed on blood. This sequence joins TRBV2 and TRBJ2-2; D is unresolved. CDR3 sequence: CASSETIKTGELFF. CDR3 nucleotide sequence: TGTGCCAGCAGTGAGACAATCAAGACCGGGGAGCTGTTTTTT.